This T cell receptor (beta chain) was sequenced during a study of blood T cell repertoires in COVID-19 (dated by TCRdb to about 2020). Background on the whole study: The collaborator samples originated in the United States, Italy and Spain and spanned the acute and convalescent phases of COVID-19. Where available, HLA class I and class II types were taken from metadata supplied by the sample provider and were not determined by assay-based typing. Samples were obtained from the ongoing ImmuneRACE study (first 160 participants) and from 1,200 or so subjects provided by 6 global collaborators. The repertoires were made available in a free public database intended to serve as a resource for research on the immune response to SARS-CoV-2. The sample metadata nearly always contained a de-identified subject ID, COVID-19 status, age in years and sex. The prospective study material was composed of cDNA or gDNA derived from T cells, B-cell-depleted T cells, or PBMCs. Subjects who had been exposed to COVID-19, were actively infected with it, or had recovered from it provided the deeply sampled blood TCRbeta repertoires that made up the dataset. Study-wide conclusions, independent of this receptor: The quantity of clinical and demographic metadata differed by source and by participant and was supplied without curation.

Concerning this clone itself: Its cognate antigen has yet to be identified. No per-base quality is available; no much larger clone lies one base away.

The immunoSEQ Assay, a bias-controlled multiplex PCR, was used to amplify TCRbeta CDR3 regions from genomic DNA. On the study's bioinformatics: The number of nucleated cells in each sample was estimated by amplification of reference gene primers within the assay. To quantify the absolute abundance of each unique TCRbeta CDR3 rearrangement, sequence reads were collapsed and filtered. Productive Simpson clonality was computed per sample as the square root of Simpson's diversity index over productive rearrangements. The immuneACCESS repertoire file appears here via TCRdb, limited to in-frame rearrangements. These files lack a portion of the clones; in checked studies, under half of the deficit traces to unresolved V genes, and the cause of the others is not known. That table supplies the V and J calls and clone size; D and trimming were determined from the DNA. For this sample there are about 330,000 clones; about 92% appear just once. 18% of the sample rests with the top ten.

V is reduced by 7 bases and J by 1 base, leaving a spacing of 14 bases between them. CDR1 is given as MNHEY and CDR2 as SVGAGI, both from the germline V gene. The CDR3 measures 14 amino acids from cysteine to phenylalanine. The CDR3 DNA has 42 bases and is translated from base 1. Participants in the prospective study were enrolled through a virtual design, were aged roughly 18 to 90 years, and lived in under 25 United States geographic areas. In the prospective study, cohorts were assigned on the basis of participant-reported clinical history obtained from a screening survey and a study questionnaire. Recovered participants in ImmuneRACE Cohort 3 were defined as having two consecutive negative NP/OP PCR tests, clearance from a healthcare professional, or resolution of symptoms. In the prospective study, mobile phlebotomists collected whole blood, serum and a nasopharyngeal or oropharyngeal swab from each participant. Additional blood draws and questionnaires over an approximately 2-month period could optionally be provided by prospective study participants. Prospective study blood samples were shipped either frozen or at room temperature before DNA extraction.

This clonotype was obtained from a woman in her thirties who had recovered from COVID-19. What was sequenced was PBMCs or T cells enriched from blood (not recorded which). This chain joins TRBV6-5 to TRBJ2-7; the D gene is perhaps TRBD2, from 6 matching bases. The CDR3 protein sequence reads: CASTRDAGSYEQYF. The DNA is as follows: TGTGCCAGCACCAGGGACGCGGGATCCTACGAGCAGTACTTC.